Here is one T cell receptor beta chain with its context. Antigen unknown. Germline CDR1 reads MNHEY; CDR2 reads SVGAGI. V lost 0 bases, J lost 0 bases, and 8 bases lay in between. CDR3 size: 15 residues. TCRdb redid the calling of the reads with MiXCR, one entry per CDR3 protein. The sample carries 800,000 to 950,000 distinct CDR3 sequences, approximately 32% recorded once. The data derive from a study of T cell repertoires in cytomegalovirus infection. Study-wide background: The study used recently identified HLA-C-restricted and well-studied HLA-B-restricted CMV epitopes. Signatures in public TCR beta sequences pointed to both CMV infection and matching HLA type.

Findings of the study overall: The ex vivo response showed dominance by HLA-C-restricted CMV-specific TCR beta clonotypes.

Here the sequenced sample was cultured CD8+ T cells from PBMCs, taken from culture after CMV antigen stimulation. The TCR was taken from a human donor in good health (CMV status not recorded). Some clones in this sample may be carry-over from other donors' samples. The genes are TRBV6-5 and TRBJ1-1; D is unresolved. This CDR3 reads CASSYSKNLNTEAFF. CDR3 in DNA: TGTGCCAGCAGTTACTCGAAGAACTTGAACACTGAAGCTTTCTTT.